Reported below is one T cell receptor beta chain. As handled by the study authors: Reference gene primer amplification gave nucleated cell count estimates. Data came from immunoSEQ multiplex PCR; TCRdb stores just in-frame clones and leaves some out. The V and J calls and the clone size are those of that table, but D and trimming were determined from the DNA. This sample has about 130,000 clones, with 70% to 75% found just once. The data were obtained in a study of blood T cell repertoires in COVID-19. Overall study context: Nucleic acid was either cDNA or gDNA, and it came from T cells, B-cell-depleted T cells, or PBMCs.

Seattle's cohort entered during active infection and was followed longitudinally. There are 15 residues in the CDR3. The V gene lost 3 bases and the J gene lost 2 bases, with 14 bases spanning the gap. The germline V gene encodes CDR1 SGHVS and CDR2 FQNEAQ. The gene calls are TRBV7-8 and TRBJ2-7; weak D call: TRBD2 (6 bases). This clonotype was sampled from a man older than 75 with COVID-19, enrolled during active disease. Sequenced: peripheral blood. For the CDR3, the DNA is TGTGCCAGCAGCTTCTTAGCGGAGTCAACCTACGAGCAGTACTTC. Protein product: CASSFLAESTYEQYF.